A selection of T cell receptor beta chains follows, all from one sample in a study of graft-versus-host responses after intestinal transplantation. Data came from immunoSEQ multiplex PCR; TCRdb stores just in-frame clones and leaves some out. The table records about 98,000 clones, 86% of them present only once. The sequencing here drew on PBMCs, taken 255 days after intestinal transplant. The origin of the receptors is a human patient who received an intestinal transplant, so some T cells may come from the graft donor. The CDR3 runs from the conserved cysteine through the conserved F or W. The order of the fields is J gene, V gene, clone size, D gene, CDR3 protein, CDR3 DNA. A D gene is named only where the DNA matches it firmly. The size of a clone is reported for some rows only, either as once, few or many, or as a class for expanded clones.

j_gene: TRBJ2-5
v_gene: TRBV5-5
abundance: once
d_gene: -
CDR3aa: CASSPRQGGETQYF
CDR3nt: TGTGCCAGCAGCCCCCGACAGGGAGGGGAGACCCAGTACTTC

j_gene: TRBJ1-6
v_gene: TRBV6-5
abundance: once
d_gene: TRBD1
CDR3aa: CASNDRVENSPLHF
CDR3nt: TGTGCCAGCAACGACAGGGTGGAGAATTCACCCCTCCACTTT

j_gene: TRBJ2-1
v_gene: TRBV25-1
abundance: -
d_gene: TRBD2
CDR3aa: CASSDSPGLAGGNEQFF
CDR3nt: TGTGCCAGCAGCGACTCCCCGGGACTAGCGGGAGGCAATGAGCAGTTCTTC

j_gene: TRBJ1-1
v_gene: TRBV29-1
abundance: -
d_gene: -
CDR3aa: CSVDLGGSQNTEAFF
CDR3nt: TGCAGCGTTGATCTTGGAGGATCTCAGAACACTGAAGCTTTCTTT

j_gene: TRBJ2-3
v_gene: TRBV29-1
abundance: -
d_gene: TRBD2
CDR3aa: CSVDAGGSDTQYF
CDR3nt: TGCAGCGTTGACGCGGGGGGGTCAGATACGCAGTATTTT

j_gene: TRBJ1-2
v_gene: TRBV5-5
abundance: -
d_gene: TRBD1
CDR3aa: CASSWGQVGSGYTF
CDR3nt: TGTGCCAGCAGCTGGGGACAGGTGGGATCGGGCTACACCTTC

j_gene: TRBJ1-2
v_gene: TRBV19
abundance: -
d_gene: TRBD1
CDR3aa: CASSTRTGSDFIRNGYTF
CDR3nt: TGTGCCAGTAGTACGCGGACAGGTTCGGACTTCATCAGAAATGGCTACACCTTC

j_gene: TRBJ2-7
v_gene: TRBV5-1
abundance: -
d_gene: -
CDR3aa: CASSLEFNYEQYF
CDR3nt: TGCGCCAGCAGCTTGGAGTTCAACTACGAGCAGTACTTC

j_gene: TRBJ1-2
v_gene: TRBV6-1
abundance: once
d_gene: -
CDR3aa: CASSGARNHYGYTF
CDR3nt: TGTGCCAGCAGTGGAGCCCGGAACCATTATGGCTACACCTTC

j_gene: TRBJ1-4
v_gene: TRBV5-1
abundance: -
d_gene: -
CDR3aa: CASSQSQGGNEKLFF
CDR3nt: TGCGCCAGCAGCCAATCACAGGGAGGTAATGAAAAACTGTTTTTT

j_gene: TRBJ2-7
v_gene: TRBV14
abundance: -
d_gene: -
CDR3aa: CASSQRVYEQYF
CDR3nt: TGTGCCAGCAGCCAACGCGTCTACGAGCAGTACTTC

j_gene: TRBJ2-5
v_gene: TRBV28
abundance: -
d_gene: -
CDR3aa: CASSLGKTQYF
CDR3nt: TGTGCCAGCAGTTTGGGAAAGACCCAGTACTTC

j_gene: TRBJ2-1
v_gene: TRBV7-2
abundance: -
d_gene: TRBD2
CDR3aa: CASSLEGLGSYNEQFF
CDR3nt: TGTGCCAGCAGCTTAGAAGGACTAGGCTCCTACAATGAGCAGTTCTTC

j_gene: TRBJ1-6
v_gene: TRBV4-3
abundance: once
d_gene: TRBD1
CDR3aa: CASSLRQGSNSPLHF
CDR3nt: TGCGCCAGCAGCCTTCGACAGGGCAGTAATTCACCCCTCCACTTT

j_gene: TRBJ2-4
v_gene: TRBV5-8
abundance: -
d_gene: TRBD1
CDR3aa: CASSFGQGLYIQYF
CDR3nt: TGTGCCAGCAGCTTTGGACAGGGTCTATACATTCAGTACTTC

j_gene: TRBJ2-3
v_gene: TRBV19
abundance: -
d_gene: TRBD1
CDR3aa: CASSLTGDRTDTQYF
CDR3nt: TGTGCCAGTAGTCTGACAGGGGACCGCACAGATACGCAGTATTTT

j_gene: TRBJ1-4
v_gene: TRBV5-1
abundance: -
d_gene: -
CDR3aa: CASREGRSPLNEKLFF
CDR3nt: TGCGCCAGCAGGGAGGGCCGATCCCCCCTGAATGAAAAACTGTTTTTT

j_gene: TRBJ2-3
v_gene: TRBV7-9
abundance: -
d_gene: -
CDR3aa: CASSPPEASSAVVTWYF
CDR3nt: TGTGCCAGCAGCCCCCCAGAGGCTAGCTCCGCAGTCGTCACTTGGTATTTT

j_gene: TRBJ2-1
v_gene: TRBV6-5
abundance: few
d_gene: -
CDR3aa: CASSYGWGFYNEQFF
CDR3nt: TGTGCCAGCAGTTACGGCTGGGGGTTCTACAATGAGCAGTTCTTC

j_gene: TRBJ2-7
v_gene: TRBV4-1
abundance: -
d_gene: -
CDR3aa: CASSHGGPSSYEQYF
CDR3nt: TGCGCCAGCAGCCACGGCGGGCCGAGCTCCTACGAGCAGTACTTC

j_gene: TRBJ2-6
v_gene: TRBV28
abundance: -
d_gene: -
CDR3aa: CASSPTGTFFGANVLTF
CDR3nt: TGTGCCAGCAGCCCTACCGGGACATTTTTTGGGGCCAACGTCCTGACTTTC

j_gene: TRBJ2-5
v_gene: TRBV19
abundance: -
d_gene: -
CDR3aa: CASSIPGFDETQYF
CDR3nt: TGTGCCAGTAGTATCCCCGGGTTCGATGAGACCCAGTACTTC

j_gene: TRBJ2-7
v_gene: TRBV6-5
abundance: -
d_gene: TRBD1
CDR3aa: CASSYSTGGYEQYF
CDR3nt: TGTGCCAGCAGTTACTCTACAGGGGGCTACGAGCAGTACTTC

j_gene: TRBJ2-1
v_gene: TRBV5-1
abundance: -
d_gene: -
CDR3aa: CASSLEPRDLDNEQFF
CDR3nt: TGCGCCAGCAGCTTGGAGCCCCGGGACCTAGACAATGAGCAGTTCTTC

j_gene: TRBJ1-1
v_gene: TRBV19
abundance: -
d_gene: TRBD1
CDR3aa: CASRTGGAAFF
CDR3nt: TGTGCCAGTAGGACAGGGGGCGCAGCTTTCTTT

j_gene: TRBJ1-5
v_gene: TRBV4-2
abundance: -
d_gene: -
CDR3aa: CASSQVEYDSNQPQHF
CDR3nt: TGTGCCAGCAGCCAAGTCGAATATGATAGCAATCAGCCCCAGCATTTT

j_gene: TRBJ2-1
v_gene: TRBV7-6
abundance: -
d_gene: TRBD1
CDR3aa: CASSRRQGLYNEQFF
CDR3nt: TGTGCCAGCAGCAGACGACAGGGTCTCTACAATGAGCAGTTCTTC

j_gene: TRBJ2-7
v_gene: TRBV28
abundance: once
d_gene: TRBD1
CDR3aa: CASSQPGQGIYEQYF
CDR3nt: TGTGCCAGCAGTCAACCGGGACAGGGAATCTACGAGCAGTACTTC

j_gene: TRBJ2-1
v_gene: TRBV11-2
abundance: -
d_gene: -
CDR3aa: CASSLIGEAGNEQFF
CDR3nt: TGTGCCAGCAGCTTAATCGGGGAAGCCGGCAATGAGCAGTTCTTC

j_gene: TRBJ2-5
v_gene: TRBV29-1
abundance: -
d_gene: TRBD1
CDR3aa: CSVDRGRTGGGNAKETQYF
CDR3nt: TGCAGCGTTGATAGGGGAAGGACAGGGGGAGGGAATGCTAAAGAGACCCAGTACTTC

j_gene: TRBJ1-4
v_gene: TRBV25-1
abundance: -
d_gene: TRBD1
CDR3aa: CASRGKDRERGKLFF
CDR3nt: TGTGCCAGCCGGGGGAAGGACAGGGAGAGGGGAAAACTGTTTTTT

j_gene: TRBJ1-4
v_gene: TRBV4-2
abundance: -
d_gene: TRBD1
CDR3aa: CASSQNRGGEEKLFF
CDR3nt: TGTGCCAGCAGCCAAAACAGGGGAGGAGAAGAAAAACTGTTTTTT

j_gene: TRBJ2-1
v_gene: TRBV5-1
abundance: once
d_gene: -
CDR3aa: CASSLGGQNYNEQFF
CDR3nt: TGCGCCAGCAGCTTGGGAGGACAGAACTACAATGAGCAGTTCTTC

j_gene: TRBJ1-1
v_gene: TRBV30
abundance: -
d_gene: -
CDR3aa: CAWSVRSSWAEAFF
CDR3nt: TGTGCCTGGAGTGTACGTTCAAGCTGGGCTGAAGCTTTCTTT

j_gene: TRBJ1-2
v_gene: TRBV29-1
abundance: -
d_gene: -
CDR3aa: CSVDSGGNYGYTF
CDR3nt: TGCAGCGTTGATTCGGGGGGCAACTATGGCTACACCTTC

j_gene: TRBJ1-4
v_gene: TRBV2
abundance: -
d_gene: -
CDR3aa: CASSGYSEKLFF
CDR3nt: TGTGCCAGCAGTGGATATAGTGAAAAACTGTTTTTT

j_gene: TRBJ2-7
v_gene: TRBV9
abundance: -
d_gene: -
CDR3aa: CASSVGGRAVHEQYF
CDR3nt: TGTGCCAGCAGCGTAGGCGGCAGGGCTGTCCACGAGCAGTACTTC

j_gene: TRBJ2-1
v_gene: TRBV5-1
abundance: -
d_gene: -
CDR3aa: CAGSLGGRGYNEQFF
CDR3nt: TGCGCCGGCAGCTTGGGGGGGCGCGGTTATAATGAGCAGTTCTTC

j_gene: TRBJ1-2
v_gene: TRBV21-1
abundance: -
d_gene: -
CDR3aa: CASSKGWTGLYGYTF
CDR3nt: TGTGCCAGCAGCAAAGGTTGGACAGGGCTGTATGGCTACACCTTC

j_gene: TRBJ2-7
v_gene: TRBV30
abundance: -
d_gene: TRBD2
CDR3aa: CAWTPGTSGSYEQYF
CDR3nt: TGTGCCTGGACCCCCGGGACTAGCGGATCCTACGAGCAGTACTTC

j_gene: TRBJ2-7
v_gene: TRBV5-1
abundance: once
d_gene: -
CDR3aa: CASRLAYSHSYEQYF
CDR3nt: TGCGCCAGCAGGTTAGCGTACTCTCACTCCTACGAGCAGTACTTC

j_gene: TRBJ1-5
v_gene: TRBV5-6
abundance: -
d_gene: -
CDR3aa: CASSLKNQPQHF
CDR3nt: TGTGCCAGCAGCTTAAAGAATCAGCCCCAGCATTTT

j_gene: TRBJ2-5
v_gene: TRBV28
abundance: -
d_gene: -
CDR3aa: CASDTAAVETQYF
CDR3nt: TGTGCCAGTGACACCGCAGCTGTGGAGACCCAGTACTTC

j_gene: TRBJ2-7
v_gene: TRBV28
abundance: -
d_gene: -
CDR3aa: CASSLGERLDQAYEQYF
CDR3nt: TGTGCCAGCAGTTTAGGGGAACGGCTAGATCAGGCCTACGAGCAGTACTTC

j_gene: TRBJ1-4
v_gene: TRBV6-5
abundance: -
d_gene: TRBD1
CDR3aa: CASSYSWDRENEKLFF
CDR3nt: TGTGCCAGCAGTTACTCGTGGGACAGGGAAAATGAAAAACTGTTTTTT

j_gene: TRBJ1-1
v_gene: TRBV2
abundance: -
d_gene: -
CDR3aa: CASSEDPMGRSNTEAFF
CDR3nt: TGTGCCAGCAGTGAAGACCCCATGGGCAGGAGCAACACTGAAGCTTTCTTT

j_gene: TRBJ1-1
v_gene: TRBV19
abundance: few
d_gene: -
CDR3aa: CASSGGGFGNTEAFF
CDR3nt: TGTGCCAGTAGTGGGGGAGGTTTTGGGAACACTGAAGCTTTCTTT

j_gene: TRBJ1-6
v_gene: TRBV30
abundance: -
d_gene: -
CDR3aa: CAWTLGALSYNSPLHF
CDR3nt: TGTGCCTGGACCCTTGGGGCCCTCTCCTATAATTCACCCCTCCACTTT

j_gene: TRBJ2-2
v_gene: TRBV11-1
abundance: -
d_gene: -
CDR3aa: CASSLVGVGNTGELFF
CDR3nt: TGTGCCAGCAGCTTAGTAGGGGTTGGGAACACCGGGGAGCTGTTTTTT

j_gene: TRBJ2-2
v_gene: TRBV7-6
abundance: -
d_gene: TRBD1
CDR3aa: CASSLSWVGQGNTGELFF
CDR3nt: TGTGCCAGCAGCTTATCGTGGGTGGGACAGGGGAACACCGGGGAGCTGTTTTTT

j_gene: TRBJ1-2
v_gene: TRBV6-1
abundance: -
d_gene: TRBD1
CDR3aa: CASSESRGQGKGYGYTF
CDR3nt: TGTGCCAGCAGTGAGTCAAGGGGACAGGGGAAAGGCTATGGCTACACCTTC

j_gene: TRBJ1-2
v_gene: TRBV13
abundance: -
d_gene: -
CDR3aa: CATDTKPRAGYTF
CDR3nt: TGTGCCACCGATACGAAACCCCGGGCCGGCTACACCTTC

j_gene: TRBJ2-7
v_gene: TRBV13
abundance: -
d_gene: -
CDR3aa: CASSRGNYEQYF
CDR3nt: TGTGCCAGCAGCCGGGGGAACTACGAGCAGTACTTC